A single sample is the source of the 24 T cell receptor beta chains below, sequenced in a study of response to subunit inactivated influenza vaccine. Each CDR3 protein gets one entry after TCRdb re-called the RT-PCR reads with MiXCR. The sample lists about 500,000 distinct CDR3 sequences, about 17% occurring once. The specimen comprised CD4+ T cells sorted from PBMCs, sampled around 25 months after vaccination. The source of these receptors is a man aged 50 to 69 who received an inactivated influenza vaccine.

This rearrangement joins TRBV11-2 to TRBJ2-7; D assignment may be TRBD1 or TRBD2 (5 bases each). The CDR3 loop spans 14 amino acids. Trimming took 7 bases from V and 2 from J, leaving 15 bases between them. Germline loops: CDR1 SGHAT, CDR2 FQNNGV. CDR3: CASTPGAVPYEQYF. The CDR3 nucleotides are TGTGCCAGCACCCCCGGGGCAGTACCCTACGAGCAGTACTTC. Variable domain in full (rest from reference TRBV11-2 and TRBJ2-7): EAGVAQSPRYKIIEKRQSVAFWCNPISGHATLYWYQQILGQGPKLLIQFQNNGVVDDSQLPKDRFSAERLKGVDSTLKIQPAKLEDSAVYLCASTPGAVPYEQYFGPGTRLTVT.

A remark on this clonotype: A much larger clonotype is one base distant, so this may be a read error. The rearrangement uses TRBV14 and TRBJ2-2; weak D call: TRBD2 (6 bases). Germline CDR1 is SGHDN and CDR2 is FVKESK. The CDR3 has 13 residues. The CDR3 sequence: CASSARLTGGLFF. The CDR3 region has the DNA TGTGCCAGCAGCGCCAGACTTACCGGGGGGCTGTTTTTT.

This clonotype showed up many times. The CDR3 sequence is CASSLALADKNIQYF. As DNA, the CDR3 is TGTGCCAGCAGTTTGGCCCTAGCCGACAAAAACATTCAGTACTTC. The chain carries TRBV12-3 or TRBV12-4 and TRBJ2-4, with TRBD2 as a possible D gene (5 bases). The CDR3 extends over 15 amino acids. Trimming stripped 3 bases from V and 3 bases from J, with 12 bases between.

This clonotype was counted a few times. V gene TRBV25-1 combines with J gene TRBJ2-1; 8 bases line up with TRBD2. CDR3 size: 16 residues. Germline loops: CDR1 MGHDK, CDR2 SYGVNS. V lost 1 base and J lost 5; bases outside the gene matches: 7. CDR3 residues: CASSEFSGRTNNEQFF. CDR3 sequence (DNA): TGTGCCAGCAGTGAATTCAGCGGGAGAACTAACAATGAGCAGTTCTTC.

This clonotype was picked up a small number of times. The rearrangement links TRBV20-1 to TRBJ2-5; no firm D call. V was pared by 4 bases and J by 5 bases, with 17 bases between. In germline, CDR1 is DFQATT, CDR2 SNEGSKA (reference sequence). This CDR3 is 14 amino acids long. The CDR3 coding sequence is TGCAGTGCTAAGACCGGGCCCTCAAGGGAGACCCAGTACTTC. Translation gives CSAKTGPSRETQYF.

The chain carries TRBV6-2 or TRBV6-3 and TRBJ2-7; 7 nucleotides match TRBD2. From germline, CDR1 is MNHEY and CDR2 SVGEGT. V lost 2 bases to trimming and J lost 2 bases; unmatched junction nucleotides: 9. This CDR3 comprises 16 residues. The CDR3 coding sequence is TGTGCCAGCAGTTACCTTGCTAGCGGATCGACCTACGAGCAGTACTTC. Protein: CASSYLASGSTYEQYF.

This clonotype came up a few times. This chain joins TRBV29-1 and TRBJ2-3; 8 bases match TRBD1. Losses at the gene ends were 5 bases for V and 0 bases for J; bases not matched to a gene: 7. This CDR3 has 15 residues. In germline, CDR1 is SQVTM, CDR2 ANQGSEA. The CDR3 loop is CSVLFGQGSTDTQYF. In DNA form, the CDR3 reads TGCAGCGTTTTATTCGGACAGGGCAGCACAGATACGCAGTATTTT.

The gene calls are TRBV5-1 and TRBJ2-3; 15 bases match TRBD2. This CDR3 has 17 residues. Germline V gives CDR1 SGHRS, CDR2 YFSETQ. J was trimmed by 3 bases and V by 4 bases; bases with no gene match: 6. DNA for the CDR3: TGCGCCAGCAGCCCGGGACTAGCGGGAGGTCAAACAGATACGCAGTATTTT. This translates into CASSPGLAGGQTDTQYF.

This clonotype was observed at least ten times. The chain combines TRBV5-1 with TRBJ2-4; D gene unclear. This CDR3 region has 15 residues. Trimming shortened V by 0 bases and J by 0 bases, and 7 bases separated the two germline ends. Germline CDR1 is SGHRS and CDR2 is YFSETQ. CDR3 sequence reads: CASSLDTAAKNIQYF. For the CDR3, the DNA is TGCGCCAGCAGCTTGGATACAGCAGCCAAAAACATTCAGTACTTC.

In its sample, this clonotype was seen many times. DNA of the CDR3: TGTGCCAGCTCACCTAAGGGCGGGGAAGGGGCCTACAATGAGCAGTTCTTC. Its protein product is CASSPKGGEGAYNEQFF. The chain carries TRBV18 and TRBJ2-1; D possibly corresponds to TRBD2 (6 bases). The V and J ends lost 3 bases and 2 bases respectively, with 17 bases between them. The CDR3 has 17 amino acids. Germline CDR1 KGHSH, CDR2 LQKENI. Supplemented by reference TRBV18 and TRBJ2-1, the full variable domain reads NAGVMQNPRHLVRRRGQEARLRCSPMKGHSHVYWYRQLPEEGLKFMVYLQKENIIDESGMPKERFSAEFPKEGPSILRIQQVVRGDSAAYFCASSPKGGEGAYNEQFFGPGTRLTVL.

The chain uses TRBV5-1 and TRBJ1-4; TRBD1 might be the D (5 bases). The germline CDR1 and CDR2 sequences are SGHRS and YFSETQ. V gave up 4 bases and J gave up 3 bases, with 10 bases separating them. The CDR3 sequence is 14 residues long. CDR3 sequence (DNA): TGCGCCAGCAGCACGGGACGGTCTAATGAAAAACTGTTTTTT. This codes for CASSTGRSNEKLFF.

This clonotype came up a few times. The V call is TRBV12-3 or TRBV12-4, the J call TRBJ2-3, with 11 bases aligning to TRBD2. This CDR3 region has 15 residues. The V segment lost 0 bases and the J segment 4 bases; nucleotides outside the gene matches: 0. The CDR3 nucleotides are TGTGCCAGCAGTTTAGCTAGCGGGAGGGCAGATACGCAGTATTTT. Translating it yields CASSLASGRADTQYF.

This clonotype was seen only a few times. The chain recombines TRBV12-3 or TRBV12-4 with TRBJ2-5, with D possibly being TRBD1 or TRBD2 (5 bases each). The length of the CDR3 is 14 residues. The V end lost 4 bases, the J end lost 2 bases, and 11 bases lay between the germline ends. CDR3 sequence reads: CASSYPGPQETQYF. DNA of the CDR3: TGTGCCAGCAGTTACCCGGGGCCGCAAGAGACCCAGTACTTC.

The chain carries TRBV7-2 and TRBJ1-4; tentatively, D is TRBD1 (5 bases). The CDR3 loop spans 16 amino acids. Trimming left V 5 bases short and J 0 bases short, with 13 bases between. The germline CDR1 and CDR2 sequences are SGHTA and FQGNSA. As DNA, the CDR3 is TGTGCCAGCAGCGTACGGGACGTTGCAACTAATGAAAAACTGTTTTTT. Amino acids: CASSVRDVATNEKLFF.

This clonotype was observed once. The chain has TRBV10-2 and TRBJ2-5; D is unresolved. The CDR3 is made up of 13 amino acids. Germline V gene lookup returns CDR1 WSHSY and CDR2 SAAADI. V dropped 6 bases and J dropped 1 base, with 9 bases sitting between them. The CDR3 region is CASRRHLQETQYF. CDR3 coding DNA: TGCGCCAGCAGGAGACACCTCCAAGAGACCCAGTACTTC.

This clonotype was recorded a few times. This chain links TRBV20-1 with TRBJ2-1; D is undetermined. V lost 4 bases, J lost 10 bases, and 11 bases lay in between. Germline V lookup: CDR1 DFQATT, CDR2 SNEGSKA (reference sequence). The length of the CDR3 is 11 residues. The CDR3 loop is CSAIPASEQFF. DNA for the CDR3: TGCAGTGCTATCCCCGCTTCGGAGCAGTTCTTC.

This clonotype has just a few counts. The gene calls are TRBV27 and TRBJ2-7, with a weak D call TRBD1 (6 bases). Germline V lookup: CDR1 MNHEY, CDR2 SMNVEV (reference sequence). Trimming removed 2 bases from V and 2 bases from J, with 10 bases in between. CDR3 length: 14 residues. The CDR3: CASSLLQGAYEQYF. Here the CDR3 DNA reads TGTGCCAGCAGTTTACTACAGGGCGCCTACGAGCAGTACTTC.

The DNA for the CDR3 is TGTGCCAGCAGGGGGATCTCCGGGACTAGCCCCAATGAGCAGTTCTTC. Its translation is CASRGISGTSPNEQFF. The chain links TRBV11-2 to TRBJ2-1; the match to TRBD2 covers 9 bases. The V gene end was trimmed by 6 bases and the J gene end by 6 bases; junction bases not matched to a gene: 12. Looked up from germline, CDR1 is SGHAT and CDR2 is FQNNGV. The CDR3 runs 16 residues. The variable domain in full, with the rest retrieved from reference TRBV11-2 and TRBJ2-1, is EAGVAQSPRYKIIEKRQSVAFWCNPISGHATLYWYQQILGQGPKLLIQFQNNGVVDDSQLPKDRFSAERLKGVDSTLKIQPAKLEDSAVYLCASRGISGTSPNEQFFGPGTRLTVL.

V and J are TRBV12-3 or TRBV12-4 and TRBJ2-1, with TRBD2 matching over 11 bases. V gave up 4 bases and J gave up 8 bases; unmatched junction bases: 7. The CDR3 runs to 15 residues. For the CDR3, the DNA is TGTGCCAGCAGTTCGCCTAGCGGGAGGTTCTATGAGCAGTTCTTC. It specifies CASSSPSGRFYEQFF.

With regard to this clonotype: Sequence at one end of the junction differs from germline and may be a read error. The chain is built from TRBV24-1 and TRBJ1-3, with D hard to call. The CDR3 is 15 residues long. Germline CDR1 KGHDR, CDR2 SFDVKD. The CDR3 DNA reads as TGTGCCACCCGTGATCACGCCGGCCCGGGAGAGACCATATATTTT. This translates into CATRDHAGPGETIYF.

The chain joins TRBV7-2 to TRBJ2-5; no reliable D call. The V end lost 4 bases, the J end lost 7 bases, and 13 bases lay between the germline ends. CDR1 is SGHTA, CDR2 FQGNSA, per germline. CDR3 length: 13 residues. Here the CDR3 DNA reads TGTGCCAGCAGCTGGAACGAGAAGGGGACCCAGTACTTC. Protein sequence: CASSWNEKGTQYF.

This clonotype came up many times. V usage is TRBV15 and J usage is TRBJ2-2; 10 bases align to TRBD2. The J segment lost 3 bases and the V segment lost 8 bases, leaving 12 bases of the junction unmatched. The CDR3 consists of 17 residues. Germline V lookup: CDR1 LNHNV, CDR2 YYDKDF (reference sequence). The CDR3 loop reads CATSLDRLAGYTGELFF. In nucleotides, the CDR3 is TGTGCCACCTCCTTAGATCGACTAGCGGGCTACACCGGGGAGCTGTTTTTT.

Ten or more counts support this clonotype. The CDR3 bases are TGCAGTGCTAGTCCATGGTTGGGGATGAACACTGAAGCTTTCTTT. It yields the protein CSASPWLGMNTEAFF. This sequence joins TRBV20-1 and TRBJ1-1; D is unclear. V was pared by 3 bases and J by 0 bases, with 14 bases between. Germline V lookup: CDR1 DFQATT, CDR2 SNEGSKA (reference sequence). This CDR3 has 15 amino acids.

This chain joins TRBV4-3 and TRBJ2-5; D is perhaps TRBD2 (5 bases). Germline CDR1 and CDR2: LGHNA and YSLEER. The CDR3 loop spans 16 amino acids. V was pared by 0 bases and J by 0 bases, with 11 bases between. CDR3 protein: CASSQEVGRNQETQYF. The CDR3 DNA reads TGCGCCAGCAGCCAAGAGGTGGGGAGAAACCAAGAGACCCAGTACTTC.